The 16 T cell receptor beta chains below all came from one sample that was sequenced in a study of beta chain features in type 1 diabetes (dated by TCRdb to 2016 to 2019). The investigation overall reported the following: A moderate but significant shortening of TCRB CDR3 length was observed in type 1 diabetes patients in all four CD4+ subsets.

Libraries were constructed by the immunoSEQ multiplex PCR assay. The High Capacity cDNA Reverse Transcription Kit was used to reverse transcribe all of the isolated RNA, meaning that expressed TCRB transcripts were what got sequenced. As stored in TCRdb, this immuneACCESS dataset retains in-frame rearrangements with V and J assigned. A fraction of the clones does not appear; measured against another copy, unresolved V genes explain less than half of the discrepancy, and the remainder lacks a known reason. In all, the sample holds some 150,000 clones, and about 13% of those were seen once. The ten largest clones take up approximately 1.3% of the sample. Which antigens these TCRs recognize remains unknown. The sample comprised central memory CD4+ T cells from blood. The receptors stem from a man aged 18 to 30 with type 1 diabetes.

The sample holds a few counts of this clone. The V call is TRBV29-1, the J call TRBJ1-1; TRBD1 might be the D (6 bases). V gave up 1 base and J gave up 2 bases, with 8 bases separating them. CDR3 length equals 13 residues. Germline V gives CDR1 SQVTM, CDR2 ANQGSEA. The CDR3 loop reads CSVEGQVNTEAFF. CDR3 in DNA: TGCAGCGTTGAAGGACAGGTAAACACTGAAGCTTTCTTT.

The chain couples TRBV2 to TRBJ2-3, with D possibly being TRBD2 (5 bases). V shed 5 bases and J shed 0 bases, with 12 bases lying between them. Germline V gene data show CDR1 as SNHLY and CDR2 as FYNNEI. The CDR3 runs 15 residues. The CDR3 DNA is TGTGCCAGCAGTATACAGCGGCTTAGCACAGATACGCAGTATTTT. Its protein product is CASSIQRLSTDTQYF.

In its sample, this clone was seen a few times. This chain uses TRBV6-5 with TRBJ1-2, with no clear D. V gave up 2 bases and J gave up 1 base, with 5 bases separating them. The CDR3 sequence is 13 residues long. CDR1 and CDR2 (germline): MNHEY, SVGAGI. CDR3 residues: CASSYQINYGYTF. Written as DNA, the CDR3 is TGTGCCAGCAGTTACCAGATTAACTATGGCTACACCTTC.

The V call is TRBV28, the J call TRBJ2-3, with a weak D call TRBD2 (5 bases). Germline V lookup: CDR1 MDHEN, CDR2 SYDVKM. This CDR3 has 14 residues. Trimming left V 7 bases short and J 0 bases short, with 11 bases between. The CDR3 loop is CASTGLISTDTQYF. The CDR3 coding sequence is TGTGCCAGCACCGGACTGATTAGCACAGATACGCAGTATTTT.

This sequence joins TRBV2 and TRBJ1-1; D uncertain. Germline V gene sequence: CDR1 SNHLY, CDR2 FYNNEI. The CDR3 covers 11 residues. Trimming removed 7 bases from V and 6 bases from J, with 9 bases in between. The CDR3 is CASTRDSEAFF. DNA for the CDR3: TGTGCCAGCACCCGAGACTCTGAAGCTTTCTTT.

This rearrangement joins TRBV7-2 to TRBJ2-1; D might be TRBD1 (7 bases). The germline CDR1 and CDR2 sequences are SGHTA and FQGNSA. The CDR3 totals 15 residues. V was shortened by 4 bases and J by 6 bases, with 16 bases between the two germline ends. The CDR3 coding sequence is TGTGCCAGCAGCTCTCGGGGGACAGTTAGCAATGAGCAGTTCTTC. Encoded protein: CASSSRGTVSNEQFF.

This chain joins TRBV27 and TRBJ2-5; D is ambiguous. Germline assignment: CDR1 MNHEY and CDR2 SMNVEV (reference sequence). The CDR3 is made up of 14 amino acids. V was trimmed by 1 base and J by 1 base, leaving 7 bases between them. CDR3 amino acids: CASSLLSRQETQYF. The CDR3 coding sequence is TGTGCCAGCAGTTTATTGTCCCGCCAAGAGACCCAGTACTTC.

The CDR3: CASSPAGFTEAFF. As DNA, the CDR3 is TGCGCCAGCAGTCCAGCAGGGTTCACTGAAGCTTTCTTT. The rearrangement links TRBV10-1 to TRBJ1-1, with D possibly TRBD1 on 5 matching bases. Germline values: CDR1 WNHNN, CDR2 SYGVQD (reference sequence). This CDR3 comprises 13 residues. The V end was cut by 5 bases, the J end by 4 bases, with 11 bases between.

This clone was detected only a few times. The J gene is TRBJ1-2, the V gene TRBV19, with D possibly TRBD1 on 5 matching bases. The V gene lost 10 bases and the J gene lost 4 bases, with 19 bases spanning the gap. This CDR3 comprises 14 residues. Germline V gene sequence: CDR1 LNHDA, CDR2 SQIVND (reference sequence). The CDR3 DNA is TGTGCCATAGACAGTGAGGGGTTGGGCTATGGCTACACCTTC. Its protein product is CAIDSEGLGYGYTF. The full variable domain, rest sourced from reference TRBV19 and TRBJ1-2, is DGGITQSPKYLFRKEGQNVTLSCEQNLNHDAMYWYRQDPGQGLRLIYYSQIVNDFQKGDIAEGYSVSREKKESFPLTVTSAQKNPTAFYLCAIDSEGLGYGYTFGSGTRLTVV.

The chain couples TRBV7-9 to TRBJ1-5, with D unclear. In germline, CDR1 is SEHNR, CDR2 FQNEAQ (reference sequence). The V end lost 0 bases, the J end lost 4 bases, and 7 bases lay between the germline ends. The CDR3 sequence is 14 residues long. CDR3 in DNA: TGTGCCAGCAGCTTAGCGCTACAAAATCAGCCCCAGCATTTT. It is translated as CASSLALQNQPQHF.

J is TRBJ2-5 and V is TRBV10-2; D gene uncertain. The CDR3 totals 13 residues. The germline V and J ends were trimmed by 6 bases and 2 bases, with 10 bases remaining between them. Germline lookup yields CDR1 WSHSY and CDR2 SAAADI. The CDR3 here is CASSRILQETQYF. The DNA for the CDR3 is TGCGCCAGCAGCAGGATACTACAAGAGACCCAGTACTTC.

V and J are TRBV18 and TRBJ1-6; D gene ambiguous. V shed 2 bases and J shed 0 bases, with 8 bases lying between them. Germline values: CDR1 KGHSH, CDR2 LQKENI. The CDR3 sequence is 16 residues long. CDR3 sequence reads: CASSPAGSSYNSPLHF. The CDR3 coding sequence is TGTGCCAGCTCACCAGCCGGGAGCTCCTATAATTCACCCCTCCACTTT.

This clone was seen more than once but under ten times. The chain joins TRBV25-1 to TRBJ2-1; D is ambiguous. Trimming removed 5 bases from V and 0 bases from J, with 8 bases in between. Germline V CDR1 and CDR2: MGHDK, SYGVNS. The CDR3 contains 14 residues. CDR3 region: CASSTLSSYNEQFF. CDR3 coding DNA: TGTGCCAGCAGTACCCTCAGCTCCTACAATGAGCAGTTCTTC.

This clone was seen a few times. The CDR3 coding sequence is TGTGCCAGCACCCATCCGGGAGGGAGCTACGAGCAGTACTTC. It codes for CASTHPGGSYEQYF. The rearrangement uses TRBV6-5 and TRBJ2-7; 8 bases fit TRBD2. The CDR3 loop spans 14 amino acids. Germline V gene data show CDR1 as MNHEY and CDR2 as SVGAGI. The trim removed 7 bases at V and 3 bases at J, leaving 8 bases unmatched.

The gene calls are TRBV7-9 and TRBJ1-2; unclear D gene. The V gene's germline CDR1 is SEHNR and CDR2 FQNEAQ (reference sequence). The germline V and J ends were trimmed by 3 bases and 7 bases, with 12 bases remaining between them. This CDR3 region has 13 residues. The CDR3 DNA sequence: TGTGCCAGCAGCTTTTCTGAGGAGAGTGGCTACACCTTC. Amino acid sequence: CASSFSEESGYTF.

Worth noting for this clone: Different DNA sequences within this sample yield the same CDR3. The rearrangement links TRBV29-1 to TRBJ1-1, with 10 bases lining up with TRBD1. The CDR3 contains 14 residues. From germline, CDR1 is SQVTM and CDR2 ANQGSEA. J was trimmed by 3 bases and V by 1 base; bases with no gene match: 2. CDR3 DNA: TGCAGCGTTGAAGGGGACAGGGGAGACACTGAAGCTTTCTTT. Amino acid sequence: CSVEGDRGDTEAFF.